These T cell receptor beta chains were read from a single sample in a study of a mutant IDH1 vaccine in newly diagnosed glioma. These TCRs' antigens remain unknown. TCRdb keeps only in-frame clones here, not all; method: immunoSEQ multiplex PCR. Of 49,000 or so clones in the sample, roughly 78% were seen once. Here the sequenced sample was PBMCs, taken from a glioma patient whose treatment included an IDH1 peptide vaccine. Receptors originate from a woman aged 40-49 years with glioma. Each CDR3 is given without its conserved first and last residue.

j_call v_call cdr3_aa
TRBJ2-2 TRBV27 ASSFQGPLGTGELF
TRBJ2-5 TRBV5-1 ASSPIGKETQY
TRBJ2-2 TRBV5-8 ASSLMGAGELF
TRBJ1-1 TRBV30 AVRLGTSEAF
TRBJ1-1 TRBV5-1 ASSWDLNTEAF
TRBJ2-3 TRBV5-1 ASSLGTLAGGSTDTQY
TRBJ1-1 TRBV6-6 ASSYEPTATLAF
TRBJ1-2 TRBV9 ASSPGTGIYGYT
TRBJ1-2 TRBV5-1 ASRTGLVGYGYT
TRBJ1-4 TRBV5-4 ASSFGTATTNEKLF
TRBJ2-5 TRBV18 ASSPIILRGTRDQETQY
TRBJ1-1 TRBV10-3 ATRGATEAF
TRBJ2-5 TRBV5-1 ASSPRGAQETQY
TRBJ1-3 TRBV9 ASSVAGSVSSGNTIY
TRBJ2-2 TRBV7-9 ASSRMGGASGELF
TRBJ1-1 TRBV5-1 ASSLRSNGVAEAF
TRBJ2-5 TRBV4-1 ASSQDRVNQY
TRBJ1-5 TRBV5-1 ASSLGSQHQPQH
TRBJ1-5 TRBV7-9 ASSPNPLPQH
TRBJ2-7 TRBV25-1 ASSIGQGEQY
TRBJ2-7 TRBV5-1 ASSLAGGGGSYEQY
TRBJ2-7 TRBV6-1 ASTTLTRSYEQY
TRBJ1-2 TRBV19 ASSIVRANYGYT
TRBJ2-5 TRBV30 AYDRGQVETQY
TRBJ2-1 TRBV7-2 ASSPGLAGYNEQF
TRBJ1-5 TRBV12-5 ASGLVSVGQPQH
TRBJ2-7 TRBV19 ASRTLGVCSNSYEQY
TRBJ1-1 TRBV10-1 ASSESGTTEAF
TRBJ1-1 TRBV18 ASSSRTGGGTEAF
TRBJ2-7 TRBV7-9 ASSLDRGVEEQY
TRBJ2-3 TRBV7-8 ASSLVLAGSTDTQY
TRBJ1-1 TRBV19 ASTFGPANTEAF
TRBJ2-3 TRBV7-9 ASSLSRLDRGLYTDTQY
TRBJ2-1 TRBV13 ASSLGDNEQF
TRBJ1-3 TRBV7-6 ASSLSAAGNTIY
TRBJ1-1 TRBV14 ASSQTRVVNTEAF
TRBJ1-1 TRBV13 ASSLEAQMSTEAF
TRBJ1-2 TRBV12-5 ASGLDSFGYT
TRBJ1-1 TRBV7-9 ASSLSESYTEAF
TRBJ1-5 TRBV28 ASSLQGAGNQPQH
TRBJ2-7 TRBV19 ASSIGRDRNEQY
TRBJ1-6 TRBV6-6 ASSKPVRNSPLH
TRBJ2-2 TRBV19 ASTDDRRRTGELF
TRBJ2-1 TRBV4-3 ASSQGRTWRDNEQF
TRBJ2-5 TRBV4-1 ASSPRMAGGQETQY
TRBJ2-1 TRBV4-2 ASSPNRVKGISYNEQF
TRBJ2-7 TRBV15 ATSAWGEQY
TRBJ2-5 TRBV29-1 SVDSRVETQY
TRBJ1-5 TRBV5-4 ASSLGGGNQPQH
TRBJ2-6 TRBV7-2 ASSNRGGGANVLT
TRBJ2-1 TRBV5-1 ASSLEVGGYNEQF
TRBJ2-1 TRBV7-2 ASSPRGRGLVGNEQF